The sequence of this TCR beta chain was determined in a study of cytomegalovirus exposure and HLA in healthy donors. Study-wide background: Previous work identified roughly 120 million unique TCR beta sequences from around 180 million T cells.

This donor lacks a recorded CMV serostatus. The study, taken as a whole, reports: Sequencing depth roughly uniform across donors was assumed in presence/absence analyses. Reportedly, fewer N-insertions than the 666-donor mean appeared in an Asian-associated ancestry cluster in a later analysis.

The CDR3 has 10 amino acids. Germline CDR1 is DFQATT and CDR2 is SNEGSKA (reference sequence). PCR was performed using 60 Vbeta and 13 Jbeta primers. Method: immunoSEQ multiplex PCR; TCRdb's copy keeps in-frame clones and lacks some. The sample includes roughly 52,000 clones, approximately 52% seen only once; the top ten take approximately 12%. This clone was seen a handful of times. Its cognate antigen is unknown. A junction end diverges from the germline sequence, so it may reflect a read error. This rearrangement joins TRBV20-1 to TRBJ1-2, with no clear D. Sequencing was done on a sample of PBMCs. The origin of this receptor is a human donor in good health. In nucleotides, the CDR3 is TGCAGTGCTAGAGAGGGAGGCTACCCCTTC. Residues: CSAREGGYPF.